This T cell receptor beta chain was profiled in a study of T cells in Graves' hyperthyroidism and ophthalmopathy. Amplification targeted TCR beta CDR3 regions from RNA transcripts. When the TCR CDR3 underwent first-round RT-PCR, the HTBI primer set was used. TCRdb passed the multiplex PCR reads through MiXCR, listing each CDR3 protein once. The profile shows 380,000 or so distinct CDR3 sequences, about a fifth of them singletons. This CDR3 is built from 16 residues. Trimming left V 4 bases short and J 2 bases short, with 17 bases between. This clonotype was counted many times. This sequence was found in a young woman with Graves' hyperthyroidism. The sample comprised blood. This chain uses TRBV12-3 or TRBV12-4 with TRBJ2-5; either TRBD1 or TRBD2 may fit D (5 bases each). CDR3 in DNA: TGTGCCAGCAGTTCCCTCGGGGACGTACCACAAGAGACCCAGTACTTC. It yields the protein CASSSLGDVPQETQYF.